Following are 11 T cell receptor beta chains from one sample sequenced in a study of response to subunit inactivated influenza vaccine. TCRdb used MiXCR to reprocess the RT-PCR reads, holding one entry per CDR3 protein. The profile shows 700,000 to 800,000 distinct CDR3 sequences, less than 20% of them singletons. Sequenced here: PBMCs from blood, sampled around 5 days after vaccination. These TCRs come from a man aged 45 to 65 who received an inactivated influenza vaccine.

The chain recombines TRBV6-5 with TRBJ2-1; a weak D match, TRBD2 (5 bases). The CDR3 covers 14 residues. V lost 0 bases and J lost 10, with 13 bases in between. Germline loops: CDR1 MNHEY, CDR2 SVGAGI. CDR3 bases: TGTGCCAGCAGTTACTCGTCGATTTCGGGAGAGCAGTTCTTC. It translates to CASSYSSISGEQFF.

This clonotype showed up just a few times. V gene TRBV12-3 or TRBV12-4 combines with J gene TRBJ1-1; 7 bases are a match to TRBD1. CDR3 length equals 14 residues. Germline trimming cut 6 bases from V and 5 bases from J; bases unmatched to any gene: 9. The DNA for the CDR3 is TGTGCCAGCAGCCCGACAGGGAAAGGTACTGAAGCTTTCTTT. Protein product: CASSPTGKGTEAFF.

The chain joins TRBV6-1 to TRBJ2-1; D may be TRBD2 (5 bases). The CDR3 totals 13 residues. CDR1 MNHNS and CDR2 SASEGT come from the germline V gene. V lost 7 bases to trimming and J lost 3 bases, with 10 bases between them. The CDR3 loop reads CASTGVNYNEQFF. The CDR3 coding sequence is TGTGCCAGCACCGGGGTAAACTACAATGAGCAGTTCTTC.

The chain joins TRBV12-3 or TRBV12-4 to TRBJ1-6, with TRBD1 matching 7 bases. V shed 5 bases, J shed 15 bases, and the junction held 10 bases outside the gene matches. There are 13 residues in the CDR3. Here the CDR3 DNA reads TGTGCCAGCAGTCCGGGACAGCCTATGTACCTCCACTTT. This gives the protein CASSPGQPMYLHF.

This clonotype has just a few counts. The chain joins TRBV29-1 to TRBJ2-2; weak D call: TRBD1 (6 bases). The V gene lost 7 bases and the J gene lost 4 bases, with 19 bases spanning the gap. The length of the CDR3 is 15 residues. The germline gives CDR1 SQVTM, CDR2 ANQGSEA. DNA of the CDR3: TGCAGCGCCCTATGGAAGGGGACAAGCACCGGGGAGCTGTTTTTT. Its protein is CSALWKGTSTGELFF.

This chain uses TRBV4-3 with TRBJ2-2, with TRBD2 matching 10 bases. CDR3 length: 19 amino acids. Germline CDR1 reads LGHNA; CDR2 reads YSLEER. With V trimmed by 1 base and J by 5 bases, 13 bases remained unmatched. The chain's CDR3 is CASSQVAGGRISQTGELFF. CDR3 in DNA: TGCGCCAGCAGCCAAGTAGCGGGGGGCCGTATCTCTCAGACCGGGGAGCTGTTTTTT.

This clonotype came up a few times. The chain carries TRBV20-1 and TRBJ2-7, with D possibly TRBD1 on 6 matching bases. Trimming stripped 2 bases from V and 3 bases from J, with 23 bases between. The CDR3 has 17 residues. In germline, CDR1 is DFQATT, CDR2 SNEGSKA (reference sequence). DNA for the CDR3: TGCAGTGCTAGACCCCAAGGGGCTGTCAGGGGTCTCTACGAGCAGTACTTC. Amino acids: CSARPQGAVRGLYEQYF.

This chain uses TRBV20-1 with TRBJ2-5, with 8 bases lining up with TRBD1. The junction had 7 bases not matched to a gene; V was cut back by 6 bases and J by 4 bases. The CDR3 extends over 13 amino acids. From germline, CDR1 is DFQATT and CDR2 SNEGSKA (reference sequence). CDR3 region: CSATPQGAETQYF. The CDR3 DNA reads TGCAGTGCAACACCCCAGGGGGCAGAGACCCAGTACTTC.

V and J are TRBV6-1 and TRBJ2-1; D gene ambiguous. This CDR3 is 13 amino acids long. Trimming shortened V by 4 bases and J by 8 bases, and 12 bases separated the two germline ends. Germline V CDR1 and CDR2: MNHNS, SASEGT. In DNA, the CDR3 is TGTGCCAGCAGTGTAAATCGAAGGGATGAGCAGTTCTTC. Its translation is CASSVNRRDEQFF.

The chain carries TRBV6-2 or TRBV6-3 and TRBJ2-1, with 8 bases lining up with TRBD2. The V gene's germline CDR1 is MNHEY and CDR2 SVGEGT. V was pared by 9 bases and J by 3 bases, with 4 bases of the junction left unmatched. CDR3 size: 13 residues. In DNA, the CDR3 is TGTGCCAGGTTAGCGGGGTTCTACAATGAGCAGTTCTTC. Amino acids: CARLAGFYNEQFF.

The chain employs TRBV13 and TRBJ2-5; the match to TRBD1 covers 8 bases. The junction had 10 bases not matched to a gene; V was cut back by 3 bases and J by 4 bases. Germline CDR1 and CDR2: PRHDT and FYEKMQ (reference sequence). There are 16 residues in the CDR3. The CDR3 region has the DNA TGTGCCAGCAGCTTTGAGACAGGGGCGAATCGAGAGACCCAGTACTTC. Residues: CASSFETGANRETQYF.